These 16 T cell receptor beta chains came from one sample sequenced in a study of blood T cell repertoires in COVID-19. Data came from immunoSEQ multiplex PCR; TCRdb stores just in-frame clones and leaves some out. In the table there are roughly 500,000 clones, around 87% of which are singletons. Sequenced material: PBMCs or T cells enriched from blood (not recorded which). These receptors all come from a woman in her thirties or forties who had recovered from COVID-19.

This clone has only one observation. This chain uses TRBV4-3 with TRBJ2-7; D not resolved. CDR3 length: 16 residues. Trimming left V 0 bases short and J 4 bases short, with 16 bases between. The germline V gene encodes CDR1 LGHNA and CDR2 YSLEER. CDR3 DNA sequence: TGCGCCAGCAGCCAAGAGCCTGCCGGCTCAGCGTACGAGCAGTACTTC. It translates to CASSQEPAGSAYEQYF.

The gene calls are TRBV5-6 and TRBJ1-1; the D gene is possibly TRBD1 (6 bases). CDR1 and CDR2 (germline): SGHDT, YYEEEE. CDR3 length equals 15 residues. V lost 3 bases, J lost 5 bases, and 17 bases lay in between. The CDR3 loop reads CASSSVSRGGTEAFF. The CDR3 coding sequence is TGTGCCAGCAGCTCCGTGTCCCGAGGGGGTACTGAAGCTTTCTTT. Together with reference TRBV5-6 and TRBJ1-1, the CDR3 gives the full variable domain: DAGVTQSPTHLIKTRGQQVTLRCSPKSGHDTVSWYQQALGQGPQFIFQYYEEEERQRGNFPDRFSGHQFPNYSSELNVNALLLGDSALYLCASSSVSRGGTEAFFGQGTRLTVV.

A few counts support this clone. The V and J genes are TRBV5-1 and TRBJ1-6; possible D gene TRBD1, 6 bases. The germline gives CDR1 SGHRS, CDR2 YFSETQ. V lost 4 bases and J lost 10, with 18 bases in between. The CDR3 has 15 residues. CDR3 sequence (DNA): TGCGCCAGCAGCCCCACTTGGGGAGGGGGGTCACCCCTCCACTTT. It encodes CASSPTWGGGSPLHF.

The genes are TRBV18 and TRBJ1-1; a possible D gene is TRBD1 (6 bases). There are 16 residues in the CDR3. V was trimmed by 4 bases and J by 0 bases, leaving 15 bases between them. CDR1 is KGHSH, CDR2 LQKENI, per germline. The CDR3 DNA reads TGTGCCAGCTCACGCCGACGGACAGATTTGAACACTGAAGCTTTCTTT. Its translation is CASSRRRTDLNTEAFF.

This chain joins TRBV5-1 and TRBJ2-7, with a possible D match to TRBD2 (5 bases). Looked up from germline, CDR1 is SGHRS and CDR2 is YFSETQ. The CDR3 runs to 14 residues. V dropped 4 bases and J dropped 2 bases, with 13 bases sitting between them. The CDR3 DNA follows: TGCGCCAGCAGCCCGGGTAGCGAGCCCTACGAGCAGTACTTC. The encoded protein is CASSPGSEPYEQYF.

This chain links TRBV4-2 with TRBJ1-1; the D is unclear. Germline V gives CDR1 LGHNA, CDR2 YNFKEQ. The V end was cut by 4 bases, the J end by 0 bases, with 12 bases between. CDR3 length equals 15 residues. This CDR3 is CASSRAGGLNTEAFF. CDR3 coding DNA: TGTGCCAGCAGCCGAGCGGGTGGACTGAACACTGAAGCTTTCTTT.

The chain has TRBV18 and TRBJ1-1; D not certain. This CDR3 has 12 amino acids. Trimming pared 5 bases from V and 1 base from J, leaving 5 bases between. CDR1 KGHSH and CDR2 LQKENI come from the germline V gene. The CDR3 DNA reads TGTGCCAGCTCAAAACAGAACACTGAAGCTTTCTTT. Amino acid sequence: CASSKQNTEAFF.

This clone was counted once. V usage is TRBV3-1 (or the pseudogene TRBV3-2) and J usage is TRBJ2-5; D remains unclear. Germline V CDR1 and CDR2: LGHDT, YNNKEL (reference sequence). This CDR3 is 14 amino acids long. Trimming stripped 3 bases from V and 2 bases from J, with 10 bases between. Written as DNA, the CDR3 is TGTGCCAGCAGCCAGGGCATGTTGCAAGAGACCCAGTACTTC. It encodes CASSQGMLQETQYF.

J is TRBJ2-3 and V is TRBV27; 9 bases line up with TRBD2. CDR1 and CDR2 from the germline V gene are MNHEY and SMNVEV (reference sequence). Trimming took 5 bases from V and 3 from J; bases not matched to a gene: 9. The CDR3 has 16 amino acids. CDR3 amino acids: CASSRAGGLWTDTQYF. The CDR3 DNA reads as TGTGCCAGCAGTAGGGCGGGAGGGCTCTGGACAGATACGCAGTATTTT.

The J gene is TRBJ1-3, the V gene TRBV6-5; 7 nucleotides agree with TRBD1. The CDR3 consists of 15 residues. The germline V gene has CDR1 MNHEY and CDR2 SVGAGI. V lost 2 bases to trimming and J lost 1 base; unmatched junction nucleotides: 2. CDR3 sequence: CASSYRQGSGNTIYF. The CDR3 nucleotides read TGTGCCAGCAGTTACCGACAGGGTTCTGGAAACACCATATATTTT.

The chain carries TRBV5-1 and TRBJ2-5; D remains unclear. CDR1 is SGHRS and CDR2 is YFSETQ in the germline V gene. CDR3 length: 15 amino acids. Trimming left V 1 base short and J 3 bases short, with 13 bases between. The CDR3 reads CASSLSSRKEETQYF. The CDR3 DNA sequence: TGCGCCAGCAGCTTGTCTTCCAGAAAAGAAGAGACCCAGTACTTC.

This clone was counted only a few times. The chain is built from TRBV9 and TRBJ1-1; D unresolved. Germline V gene data show CDR1 as SGDLS and CDR2 as YYNGEE. Trimming stripped 3 bases from V and 6 bases from J, with 15 bases between. This CDR3 has 14 amino acids. The CDR3 protein is CASSETLREAEAFF. In DNA form, the CDR3 reads TGTGCCAGCAGCGAGACCTTGCGTGAGGCTGAAGCTTTCTTT.

V gene TRBV10-3 combines with J gene TRBJ2-1; 10 nucleotides agree with TRBD2. With V trimmed by 9 bases and J by 7 bases, 12 bases remained unmatched. This CDR3 region has 15 residues. Germline loops: CDR1 ENHRY, CDR2 SYGVKD. CDR3 loop: CAISPIGLAANEQFF. The CDR3 DNA is TGTGCCATATCCCCTATTGGACTAGCGGCGAATGAGCAGTTCTTC.

V is TRBV11-2 and J is TRBJ1-1; no firm D call. The CDR3 sequence is 13 residues long. Germline-derived CDR1 and CDR2 are SGHAT and FQNNGV. Trimming pared 8 bases from V and 5 bases from J, leaving 15 bases between. This CDR3 is CASVREGWTEAFF. In DNA, the CDR3 is TGTGCCAGCGTGAGGGAGGGTTGGACTGAAGCTTTCTTT. Looking up the rest from reference TRBV11-2 and TRBJ1-1 gives the full variable domain: EAGVAQSPRYKIIEKRQSVAFWCNPISGHATLYWYQQILGQGPKLLIQFQNNGVVDDSQLPKDRFSAERLKGVDSTLKIQPAKLEDSAVYLCASVREGWTEAFFGQGTRLTVV.

The chain links TRBV2 to TRBJ1-5; 9 bases agree with TRBD1. CDR1 SNHLY and CDR2 FYNNEI come from the germline V gene. This CDR3 comprises 14 residues. Trimming at V came to 6 bases and at J to 6 bases, leaving 6 bases not matched to a gene. In DNA, the CDR3 is TGTGCCAGCAGCGAACAGGGGGCGGTTCAGCCCCAGCATTTT. Its protein product is CASSEQGAVQPQHF.

V is TRBV19 and J is TRBJ2-7, with 7 bases fitting TRBD2. This CDR3 contains 16 residues. The germline V gene encodes CDR1 LNHDA and CDR2 SQIVND (reference sequence). The V and J ends lost 2 bases and 3 bases, in that order; junction bases with no gene match: 10. DNA for the CDR3: TGTGCCAGTAGTATAACGGGCGGGAGAGCAGACTACGAGCAGTACTTC. Translating gives CASSITGGRADYEQYF.